The rows below give T cell receptor beta chains drawn from one sample of a study of technical replicates of blood from a few donors. Some clones are missing from TCRdb's copy, which holds only in-frame ones; the method was immunoSEQ multiplex PCR. The sample records 100,000 or so clones, around 96% being singletons. Sequencing used T cells isolated from PBMCs. The origin of the receptors is a human donor in good health. CDR3s include the opening cysteine and the closing phenylalanine or tryptophan. Fields, in order: CDR3 length, J gene, D gene, V gene, CDR3 protein. D genes are given only for firm matches.

CDR3 length: 14; J gene: TRBJ2-1; D gene: -; V gene: TRBV4-1; CDR3 protein: CASMETLRHNEQFF
CDR3 length: 13; J gene: TRBJ2-7; D gene: -; V gene: TRBV10-3; CDR3 protein: CAISDQPSYEQYF
CDR3 length: 13; J gene: TRBJ2-4; D gene: -; V gene: TRBV2; CDR3 protein: CASSEAGKNIQYF
CDR3 length: 16; J gene: TRBJ1-2; D gene: TRBD1; V gene: TRBV18; CDR3 protein: CASSPPGTGANYGYTF
CDR3 length: 17; J gene: TRBJ2-7; D gene: TRBD1; V gene: TRBV27; CDR3 protein: CASRPGTGRGWTYEQYF
CDR3 length: 12; J gene: TRBJ1-1; D gene: -; V gene: TRBV7-3; CDR3 protein: CASSHRDTEAFF
CDR3 length: 13; J gene: TRBJ2-7; D gene: TRBD1; V gene: TRBV5-6; CDR3 protein: CASSSGQGYEQYF
CDR3 length: 16; J gene: TRBJ1-4; D gene: TRBD1; V gene: TRBV5-1; CDR3 protein: CASSLNQGAANEKLFF
CDR3 length: 14; J gene: TRBJ1-5; D gene: TRBD1; V gene: TRBV19; CDR3 protein: CASCGTGGHQPQHF
CDR3 length: 14; J gene: TRBJ1-3; D gene: -; V gene: TRBV9; CDR3 protein: CASSATLSGNTIYF
CDR3 length: 18; J gene: TRBJ2-1; D gene: -; V gene: TRBV18; CDR3 protein: CASSPPVVSTWRYNEQFF
CDR3 length: 15; J gene: TRBJ2-4; D gene: TRBD2; V gene: TRBV7-9; CDR3 protein: CASSRAGGAKNIQYF